The 14 T cell receptor beta chains presented below share a single source sample, sequenced in a study of vaccination effects on CD4 cells after COVID-19. The assay was immunoSEQ multiplex PCR, and TCRdb's table has in-frame clones only and misses some. The sample comprises tens of thousands of clones, under 80% of which are singletons, and 1.5% to 2% rests with the top ten. Before sequencing, viral peptide pools were used by the ViraFEST assay to expand antigen-specific CD4+ T cells. Subsequent to a culture period of nine to ten days, CD4+ T cells were isolated. Vaccine administered to participants consisted of two doses of either BNT162b2 or mRNA-1273. No antigen is known for these receptors. The sequencing here drew on CD4+ T cells from PBMCs cultured with HCoV-OC43 spike peptides, taken after COVID-19 vaccination. Documented subset: HCoV-OC43 spike overlapping peptide pool stimulation. The receptors shown here come from a human donor who received a COVID-19 vaccine.

The gene calls are TRBV5-4 and TRBJ2-2, with D perhaps TRBD1 or TRBD2 (5 bases each). The germline gives CDR1 SGHNT, CDR2 YYREEE (reference sequence). V was trimmed by 1 base and J by 8 bases, leaving 21 bases between them. The CDR3 contains 17 residues. This CDR3 is CASSLMRASQGAGELFF. CDR3 in DNA: TGTGCCAGCAGCTTGATGCGTGCTAGCCAGGGAGCGGGGGAGCTGTTTTTT.

The rearrangement links TRBV10-1 to TRBJ2-2, with 7 bases that match TRBD1. J gave up 3 bases and V 6 bases, and 4 bases lay outside the gene matches. Germline values: CDR1 WNHNN, CDR2 SYGVQD (reference sequence). CDR3 size: 14 residues. CDR3 DNA sequence: TGCGCCAGCAGGGGACAGTCGGACACCGGGGAGCTGTTTTTT. Encoded protein: CASRGQSDTGELFF.

This clone occurred once. The chain links TRBV29-1 to TRBJ1-1; no firm D call. The CDR3 is 12 residues long. The germline V and J ends were trimmed by 4 bases and 4 bases, with 10 bases remaining between them. The germline V gene has CDR1 SQVTM and CDR2 ANQGSEA. CDR3 residues: CSVAGLGTEAFF. CDR3 in DNA: TGCAGCGTTGCCGGGCTGGGCACTGAAGCTTTCTTT.

For the CDR3, the DNA is TGTGCCAGCAGTGACAGCTCGTTTCGGGGCGGCCAAGAGACCCAGTACTTC. It specifies CASSDSSFRGGQETQYF. The V gene is TRBV2, the J gene TRBJ2-5; D may be TRBD1 or TRBD2 (5 bases each). CDR3 length: 17 residues. Trimming removed 3 bases from V and 1 base from J, with 18 bases in between. Germline V lookup: CDR1 SNHLY, CDR2 FYNNEI.

This sequence joins TRBV27 and TRBJ2-3; 7 nucleotides agree with TRBD2. Per the germline V gene, CDR1 is MNHEY and CDR2 is SMNVEV (reference sequence). The CDR3 has 16 amino acids. After removal of 2 bases from V and 7 bases from J, the junction contained 12 bases not matched to a gene. This CDR3 is CASSLLWSGARNTQYF. The DNA of the CDR3 is TGTGCCAGCAGTTTACTTTGGAGCGGGGCCCGAAATACGCAGTATTTT.

This rearrangement joins TRBV19 to TRBJ2-7; 9 bases align to TRBD1. Looked up from germline, CDR1 is LNHDA and CDR2 is SQIVND (reference sequence). The junction had 5 bases not matched to a gene; V was cut back by 5 bases and J by 3 bases. CDR3 size: 14 residues. The CDR3 sequence is CASSPRDRVYEQYV. Written as DNA, the CDR3 is TGTGCCAGTAGTCCACGGGACAGGGTCTACGAGCAGTACGTC.

The chain is built from TRBV24-1 and TRBJ2-3; D is ambiguous. V lost 2 bases and J lost 4, with 18 bases in between. Germline CDR1 reads KGHDR; CDR2 reads SFDVKD. The CDR3 sequence is 17 residues long. The chain's CDR3 is CATSDSPTSFVPDTQYF. The CDR3, as DNA: TGTGCCACCAGTGATTCGCCTACCTCCTTCGTGCCAGATACGCAGTATTTT.

The V and J genes are TRBV3-1 (or the pseudogene TRBV3-2) and TRBJ2-2; no reliable D call. Trimming shortened V by 3 bases and J by 2 bases, and 10 bases separated the two germline ends. This CDR3 spans 15 amino acids. The germline V gene encodes CDR1 LGHDT and CDR2 YNNKEL (reference sequence). The CDR3 sequence is CASSHGRTNTGELFF. The DNA for the CDR3 is TGTGCCAGCAGCCATGGCAGGACCAACACCGGGGAGCTGTTTTTT.

This sequence joins TRBV5-6 and TRBJ2-1; TRBD1 matches at 9 bases. The CDR3 is 16 amino acids. V shed 1 base and J 3 bases; nucleotides not matched to a gene: 5. Looked up from germline, CDR1 is SGHDT and CDR2 is YYEEEE. In nucleotides, the CDR3 is TGTGCCAGCAGCTTGAAAGGACAGGGGTACTACAATGAGCAGTTCTTC. Its translation is CASSLKGQGYYNEQFF.

The rearrangement joins TRBV25-1 to TRBJ2-3; TRBD2 aligns across 11 bases. CDR1 is MGHDK, CDR2 SYGVNS, per germline. The J segment lost 2 bases and the V segment lost 0 bases, leaving 7 bases of the junction unmatched. The CDR3 extends over 18 amino acids. The CDR3 nucleotides are TGTGCCAGCAGTGAATATGTTCCTAGCGGGGGGTCCACAGATACGCAGTATTTT. This translates into CASSEYVPSGGSTDTQYF.

The rearrangement links TRBV10-2 to TRBJ2-1; D remains ambiguous. The length of the CDR3 is 15 residues. Germline CDR1 and CDR2: WSHSY and SAAADI. V was trimmed by 6 bases and J by 3 bases, leaving 15 bases between them. Here the CDR3 reads CASSLRTAFYNEQFF. CDR3 coding DNA: TGCGCCAGCAGCCTTCGGACGGCGTTCTACAATGAGCAGTTCTTC.

The J gene is TRBJ2-7, the V gene TRBV14, with TRBD1 as a possible D gene (6 bases). Between the trimmed V and J ends, which lost 1 base and 6 bases, there was a span of 22 bases. The CDR3 has 17 amino acids. From germline, CDR1 is SGHDN and CDR2 FVKESK. The CDR3 protein is CASSQGHGRGVISEQYV. CDR3 in DNA: TGTGCCAGCAGCCAAGGCCACGGCAGGGGAGTGATCAGCGAGCAGTACGTC.

The chain carries TRBV27 and TRBJ2-2; D gene uncertain. V gave up 3 bases and J gave up 6 bases, with 5 bases separating them. Germline CDR1 and CDR2: MNHEY and SMNVEV (reference sequence). The CDR3 runs to 12 residues. The DNA for the CDR3 is TGTGCCAGCAGTTTTCGGTCCGGGGAGCTGTTTTTT. Translation gives CASSFRSGELFF.

The chain uses TRBV9 and TRBJ1-6, with D unclear. Germline V CDR1 and CDR2: SGDLS, YYNGEE. This CDR3 contains 14 residues. The V end was cut by 1 base, the J end by 8 bases, with 10 bases between. For the CDR3, the DNA is TGTGCCAGCAGCGTATCGGACGTGGATTCACCCCTCCACTTT. Translation: CASSVSDVDSPLHF. The full variable domain, completed using reference TRBV9 and TRBJ1-6, is DSGVTQTPKHLITATGQRVTLRCSPRSGDLSVYWYQQSLDQGLQFLIQYYNGEERAKGNILERFSAQQFPDLHSELNLSSLELGDSALYFCASSVSDVDSPLHFGNGTRLTVT.